The 25 T cell receptor beta chains given below trace back to one sample, sequenced in a study of shared clonotypes between healthy human individuals. Assay: immunoSEQ multiplex PCR; the TCRdb copy retains only in-frame clones and omits some. The sample comprises more than 2 million clones, about 94% of which are singletons, and around 0.13% rests with the top ten. Material for sequencing was naive CD4+ T cells sorted from blood. Subset in this sample: CD45RA+ positively selected. The receptors shown here come from a man between 18 and 35 years old in good health.

On this clone itself: Other DNA variants within this sample encode the same CDR3. The chain recombines TRBV5-6 with TRBJ2-7; 8 bases are a match to TRBD1. J was trimmed by 1 base and V by 4 bases; bases with no gene match: 7. This CDR3 comprises 15 residues. Per the germline V gene, CDR1 is SGHDT and CDR2 is YYEEEE. In nucleotides, the CDR3 is TGTGCCAGCAGCCCCCTTGGACAGGGTTCCTACGAGCAGTACTTC. This codes for CASSPLGQGSYEQYF.

A few counts support this clone. This chain uses TRBV27 with TRBJ2-3; no clear D. This CDR3 region has 11 residues. Germline loops: CDR1 MNHEY, CDR2 SMNVEV (reference sequence). Trimming pared 3 bases from V and 5 bases from J, leaving 3 bases between. CDR3 protein: CASSFGDTQYF. The CDR3 coding sequence is TGTGCCAGCAGTTTTGGAGATACGCAGTATTTT.

The chain employs TRBV7-8 and TRBJ1-3; 7 bases line up with TRBD1. CDR3 length equals 19 residues. V dropped 2 bases and J dropped 0; count of bases not matched to a gene: 13. Germline V gene data show CDR1 as SGHVS and CDR2 as FQNEAQ. The CDR3 DNA sequence: TGTGCCAGCAGCTTAACGGGGGGACAGAACTACCCCTCTGGAAACACCATATATTTT. This encodes CASSLTGGQNYPSGNTIYF.

In its sample, this clone was seen a few times. This sample includes further DNA sequences coding for the same CDR3. The rearrangement links TRBV5-1 to TRBJ1-3; D is unresolved. Trimming left V 0 bases short and J 2 bases short, with 6 bases between. This CDR3 spans 14 amino acids. The V gene's germline CDR1 is SGHRS and CDR2 YFSETQ. The CDR3 DNA reads as TGCGCCAGCAGCTTGGCCGGGACTGGAAACACCATATATTTT. Translation: CASSLAGTGNTIYF.

This rearrangement joins TRBV5-1 to TRBJ1-2; D remains ambiguous. The germline V and J ends were trimmed by 0 bases and 8 bases, with 8 bases remaining between them. Germline lookup yields CDR1 SGHRS and CDR2 YFSETQ. The CDR3 consists of 12 residues. The chain's CDR3 is CASSLDFWGYTF. The CDR3 DNA follows: TGCGCCAGCAGCTTGGATTTTTGGGGCTACACCTTC. The entire variable domain, with the rest obtained from reference TRBV5-1 and TRBJ1-2, is as follows: KAGVTQTPRYLIKTRGQQVTLSCSPISGHRSVSWYQQTPGQGLQFLFEYFSETQRNKGNFPGRFSGRQFSNSRSEMNVSTLELGDSALYLCASSLDFWGYTFGSGTRLTVV.

The V and J genes are TRBV2 and TRBJ1-6; 9 nucleotides match TRBD1. Germline assignment: CDR1 SNHLY and CDR2 FYNNEI. The CDR3 has 14 amino acids. Trimming removed 7 bases from V and 10 bases from J; junction bases left unmatched: 8. The CDR3 region has the DNA TGTGCCAGCACCAGGGACAGGGTGTTATCACCCCTCCACTTT. It yields the protein CASTRDRVLSPLHF. The full variable domain, with the rest looked up from reference TRBV2 and TRBJ1-6, is EPEVTQTPSHQVTQMGQEVILRCVPISNHLYFYWYRQILGQKVEFLVSFYNNEISEKSEIFDDQFSVERPDGSNFTLKIRSTKLEDSAMYFCASTRDRVLSPLHFGNGTRLTVT.

CDR3 amino acids: CASSGDRWDTEAFF. The CDR3 DNA sequence: TGTGCCAGCAGTGGGGACCGGTGGGACACTGAAGCTTTCTTT. The rearrangement links TRBV2 to TRBJ1-1; maybe TRBD1 (5 bases). V was cut by 4 bases and J by 3 bases, with 12 bases left in between. This CDR3 has 14 residues. Germline CDR1 is SNHLY and CDR2 is FYNNEI.

V gene TRBV10-2 combines with J gene TRBJ2-1; D might be TRBD2 (5 bases). CDR1 and CDR2 (germline): WSHSY, SAAADI. The CDR3 has 15 residues. Between the trimmed V and J ends, which lost 6 bases and 1 base, there was a span of 13 bases. The CDR3, as DNA: TGCGCCAGCAGCCGACTATCCCTTTCCTACAATGAGCAGTTCTTC. This sequence encodes CASSRLSLSYNEQFF.

Note on this clone: Other DNA sequences in this sample translate to the same CDR3. The rearrangement joins TRBV6-5 to TRBJ2-7, with TRBD2 identical over 14 bases. The CDR3 has 15 residues. The germline CDR1 and CDR2 sequences are MNHEY and SVGAGI. The J segment lost 7 bases and the V segment lost 5 bases, leaving 7 bases of the junction unmatched. CDR3 sequence: CASSRGLAGVGEQYF. The CDR3 region has the DNA TGTGCCAGCAGTCGGGGACTAGCGGGAGTGGGGGAGCAGTACTTC.

The rearrangement uses TRBV5-4 and TRBJ2-5; the D is unclear. V dropped 1 base and J dropped 3 bases, with 7 bases sitting between them. The CDR3 extends over 13 amino acids. Germline CDR1 and CDR2: SGHNT and YYREEE (reference sequence). CDR3 region: CASSLYREETQYF. CDR3 nucleotide sequence: TGTGCCAGCAGCTTGTACCGGGAAGAGACCCAGTACTTC.

The V and J genes are TRBV5-1 and TRBJ1-4, with TRBD1 as a possible D gene (5 bases). CDR3 length equals 13 residues. Trimming shortened V by 2 bases and J by 6 bases, and 8 bases separated the two germline ends. Germline V CDR1 and CDR2: SGHRS, YFSETQ. CDR3 bases: TGCGCCAGCAGCTTCGGGGCGGATGAAAAACTGTTTTTT. It codes for CASSFGADEKLFF.

The V gene is TRBV30, the J gene TRBJ2-1; D tentatively fits TRBD1 or TRBD2 (5 bases each). From germline, CDR1 is GTSNPN and CDR2 SVGIG (reference sequence). The V end lost 5 bases, the J end lost 5 bases, and 10 bases lay between the germline ends. The CDR3 loop spans 12 amino acids. Written as DNA, the CDR3 is TGTGCCTGGGGGGCTAGCAACAATGAGCAGTTCTTC. Translated, it gives CAWGASNNEQFF.

The chain has TRBV19 and TRBJ2-6; 7 bases line up with TRBD1. V lost 9 bases, J lost 4 bases, and 6 bases stayed unmatched. The germline V gene has CDR1 LNHDA and CDR2 SQIVND (reference sequence). There are 14 residues in the CDR3. DNA of the CDR3: TGTGCCAGCCGTGGACAGGCCGGGGCCAACGTCCTGACTTTC. This sequence encodes CASRGQAGANVLTF.

The V gene is TRBV5-1, the J gene TRBJ2-5, with D possibly matching TRBD1 (5 bases). The V and J ends lost 3 bases and 2 bases respectively, with 14 bases between them. The CDR3 is 15 amino acids. The V gene's germline CDR1 is SGHRS and CDR2 YFSETQ. DNA for the CDR3: TGCGCCAGCAGCTCGAATACAGGTCCTCAAGAGACCCAGTACTTC. Protein sequence: CASSSNTGPQETQYF.

The chain uses TRBV2 and TRBJ2-1; 9 nucleotides agree with TRBD1. Germline V CDR1 and CDR2: SNHLY, FYNNEI. V was pared by 2 bases and J by 5 bases, with 7 bases of the junction left unmatched. The CDR3 runs to 16 residues. CDR3 loop: CASSETDRGPNNEQFF. In DNA form, the CDR3 reads TGTGCCAGCAGTGAAACGGACAGGGGTCCTAACAATGAGCAGTTCTTC.

The rearrangement uses TRBV6-6 and TRBJ1-2, with D possibly matching TRBD1 (5 bases). Trimming took off 6 bases at V and 2 bases at J, with 13 bases between the two ends. The CDR3 contains 14 residues. Germline V gene sequence: CDR1 MNHNY, CDR2 SVGAGI (reference sequence). In DNA form, the CDR3 reads TGTGCCAGCAGCCCGGGACCTACCAACTATGGCTACACCTTC. This encodes CASSPGPTNYGYTF.

The gene calls are TRBV5-1 and TRBJ1-5, with 9 bases matching TRBD1. J was trimmed by 0 bases and V by 4 bases; bases with no gene match: 5. The CDR3 spans 16 residues. Germline CDR1 is SGHRS and CDR2 is YFSETQ. As DNA, the CDR3 is TGCGCCAGCAGCGTTGGGACAGGGAATAGCAATCAGCCCCAGCATTTT. Translation: CASSVGTGNSNQPQHF.

The V call is TRBV11-3, the J call TRBJ2-3; D might be TRBD2 (7 bases). Germline values: CDR1 SGHNT, CDR2 YENEEA. CDR3 length: 17 amino acids. V dropped 2 bases and J dropped 1 base, with 16 bases sitting between them. Here the CDR3 reads CASSLREGGPGTDTQYF. The CDR3 nucleotides are TGTGCCAGCAGCTTACGTGAGGGGGGGCCGGGCACAGATACGCAGTATTTT.

The chain employs TRBV7-2 and TRBJ2-1; 9 bases are shared with TRBD2. Germline V gene lookup returns CDR1 SGHTA and CDR2 FQGNSA. After removal of 4 bases from V and 3 bases from J, the junction contained 16 bases not matched to a gene. The CDR3 loop spans 19 amino acids. CDR3 bases: TGTGCCAGCAGCTACCCTAGCGGGATGAAGGGGTCTTACTACAATGAGCAGTTCTTC. This encodes CASSYPSGMKGSYYNEQFF.

J is TRBJ1-5 and V is TRBV5-4; possible D gene TRBD1, 5 bases. V lost 6 bases and J lost 6, with 13 bases in between. The CDR3 extends over 13 amino acids. Germline CDR1 reads SGHNT; CDR2 reads YYREEE (reference sequence). The CDR3 spells CASTSGVGQPQHF. In DNA form, the CDR3 reads TGTGCCAGCACGTCGGGGGTTGGTCAGCCCCAGCATTTT.

J is TRBJ2-2 and V is TRBV5-1, with 14 bases lining up with TRBD2. The V and J ends lost 4 bases and 6 bases, in that order; junction bases with no gene match: 2. Germline V CDR1 and CDR2: SGHRS, YFSETQ. The CDR3 has 15 residues. The CDR3 DNA follows: TGCGCCAGCAGCGAGGGACTAGCGGGGGCCGGGGAGCTGTTTTTT. Protein product: CASSEGLAGAGELFF.

A remark on this clone: Other nucleotide sequences in the sample specify the same CDR3. The rearrangement links TRBV7-2 to TRBJ2-5; possibly TRBD2 for D (5 bases). This CDR3 spans 14 amino acids. From germline, CDR1 is SGHTA and CDR2 FQGNSA. V dropped 5 bases and J dropped 5 bases, with 15 bases sitting between them. Here the CDR3 DNA reads TGTGCCAGCAGCCCCGGGGTAGCGCGGGAGACCCAGTACTTC. Its translation: CASSPGVARETQYF.

The chain joins TRBV5-1 to TRBJ2-6, with a tentative D call TRBD2 (6 bases). CDR3 length: 15 amino acids. Trimming left V 7 bases short and J 1 base short, with 12 bases between. From germline, CDR1 is SGHRS and CDR2 YFSETQ. The CDR3 spells CASRDGGSGANVLTF. The CDR3 region has the DNA TGCGCCAGCCGGGACGGAGGGTCTGGGGCCAACGTCCTGACTTTC.

The J gene is TRBJ2-5, the V gene TRBV5-6; 10 nucleotides line up with TRBD1. Germline V CDR1 and CDR2: SGHDT, YYEEEE. The CDR3 extends over 15 amino acids. J was trimmed by 2 bases and V by 0 bases; bases with no gene match: 1. The CDR3 spells CASSLGTGGQETQYF. Here the CDR3 DNA reads TGTGCCAGCAGCTTGGGGACAGGGGGGCAAGAGACCCAGTACTTC.

This clone was found once. This chain connects TRBV5-1 to TRBJ2-3; 8 bases align to TRBD1. V shed 0 bases, J shed 6 bases, and the junction held 9 bases outside the gene matches. The CDR3 extends over 16 amino acids. CDR1 and CDR2 (germline): SGHRS, YFSETQ. The CDR3 here is CASSLAVGQGADTQYF. CDR3 nucleotides: TGCGCCAGCAGCTTGGCCGTCGGGCAGGGGGCGGATACGCAGTATTTT.